The 7 T cell receptor beta chains given below trace back to one sample, sequenced in a study of blood T cell repertoires in COVID-19. Method: immunoSEQ multiplex PCR; TCRdb's copy keeps in-frame clones and lacks some. The sample carries about 230,000 clones, approximately 90% recorded once. The sample comprised peripheral blood. The receptors come from a man in his thirties or forties with COVID-19, enrolled during active disease.

This sequence joins TRBV5-1 and TRBJ1-4; perhaps TRBD1 as D (6 bases). Germline CDR1 SGHRS, CDR2 YFSETQ. V lost 2 bases, J lost 3 bases, and 11 bases lay in between. The CDR3 runs 15 residues. The CDR3 reads CASSFRGAANEKLFF. The CDR3 DNA sequence: TGCGCCAGCAGCTTCCGGGGGGCGGCTAATGAAAAACTGTTTTTT.

The rearrangement joins TRBV7-9 to TRBJ2-7, with D possibly TRBD2 on 5 matching bases. The V gene's germline CDR1 is SEHNR and CDR2 FQNEAQ (reference sequence). The CDR3 runs to 14 residues. Trimming shortened V by 5 bases and J by 3 bases, and 14 bases separated the two germline ends. The CDR3 region has the DNA TGTGCCAGCAGCCCCCCGGGAAACAACTACGAGCAGTACTTC. Encoded protein: CASSPPGNNYEQYF.

The chain recombines TRBV10-3 with TRBJ1-1; TRBD1 matches at 8 bases. J was trimmed by 8 bases and V by 7 bases; bases with no gene match: 3. CDR1 is ENHRY and CDR2 is SYGVKD in the germline V gene. The CDR3 has 11 amino acids. DNA of the CDR3: TGTGCCATCAAGGGGGACAGGGAAGCTTTCTTT. It encodes CAIKGDREAFF.

The table lists this clone with a count of one. The chain joins TRBV7-9 to TRBJ1-2; the D gene is possibly TRBD1 (5 bases). This CDR3 is 13 amino acids long. Trimming stripped 5 bases from V and 6 bases from J, with 13 bases between. Germline V gene data show CDR1 as SEHNR and CDR2 as FQNEAQ (reference sequence). CDR3 nucleotides: TGTGCCAGCAGCACTAGGGGAGGGGATGGCTACACCTTC. It codes for CASSTRGGDGYTF.

DNA of the CDR3: TGTGCCAGCAGTCGCGGATTCACAGATACGCAGTATTTT. It codes for CASSRGFTDTQYF. The chain recombines TRBV6-5 with TRBJ2-3; D is undetermined. This CDR3 region has 13 residues. The V end lost 5 bases, the J end lost 2 bases, and 8 bases lay between the germline ends. The germline CDR1 and CDR2 sequences are MNHEY and SVGAGI.

J is TRBJ1-2 and V is TRBV4-2, with D unclear. With 1 base removed from V and 6 bases from J, the gap between germline ends came to 6 bases. The CDR3 runs 12 residues. CDR1 and CDR2 from the germline V gene are LGHNA and YNFKEQ. In DNA form, the CDR3 reads TGTGCCAGCAGCCAAGGGAGGGATGGCTACACCTTC. Residues: CASSQGRDGYTF.

This sequence joins TRBV2 and TRBJ1-1; D may be TRBD1 (5 bases). This CDR3 is 14 amino acids long. Germline V lookup: CDR1 SNHLY, CDR2 FYNNEI. V was cut by 4 bases and J by 7 bases, with 16 bases left in between. The CDR3 loop reads CASSVADSRGEAFF. The CDR3 bases are TGTGCCAGCAGTGTGGCAGACAGTAGGGGTGAAGCTTTCTTT. The complete variable domain, with remaining parts taken from reference TRBV2 and TRBJ1-1, reads EPEVTQTPSHQVTQMGQEVILRCVPISNHLYFYWYRQILGQKVEFLVSFYNNEISEKSEIFDDQFSVERPDGSNFTLKIRSTKLEDSAMYFCASSVADSRGEAFFGQGTRLTVV.